The clone carrying this T cell receptor (beta chain) was counted only a few times. Treatment here: preoperative locoregional IRX-2 cytokine immunotherapy. Preoperative locoregional IRX-2 cytokine immunotherapy was tested in the phase Ib source study. Assay used: immunoSEQ multiplex PCR; TCRdb lists only in-frame clones, some missing. The data show around 43,000 clones, roughly 80% seen once. V gave up 3 bases and J gave up 2 bases, with 8 bases separating them. CDR3 size: 14 residues. CDR1 and CDR2 from the germline V gene are KGHSH and LQKENI. The sample comes from a study of preoperative IRX-2 immunotherapy in early breast cancer.

The input for sequencing was tumor tissue, taken after IRX-2 immunotherapy. The sequence derives from a human donor with breast cancer. J is TRBJ1-5 and V is TRBV18; perhaps TRBD1 as D (6 bases). The CDR3 spells CASSPRQGNQPQHF. For the CDR3, the DNA is TGTGCCAGCTCACCCCGACAGGGCAATCAGCCCCAGCATTTT.